The clone carrying this TCR beta chain was counted a few times. This sample is drawn from a study of tumor-infiltrating lymphocytes in primary liver carcinoma. Total RNA and DNA came together from around 20-30 mg of bulk tissue without cell sorting. V lost 2 bases and J 0 bases, leaving 12 bases between the germline ends. The CDR3 covers 16 residues. Germline values: CDR1 SEHNR, CDR2 FQNEAQ (reference sequence). With a constant-region primer, TCR beta cDNA was made from approximately 520 ng of total RNA. Library construction for TCR beta comprised three nested multiplex PCR rounds performed with slightly modified ARM-PCR. Primers for the first two PCR rounds were TRBV1-TRBV30 forward primers and a C-beta reverse primer (roughly 10 cycles per round). MiXCR was run by TCRdb on the multiplex PCR reads, yielding one entry per CDR3 protein. The sample records around 100,000 distinct CDR3 sequences, almost 70% being singletons.

The clonotype comes from a woman aged 60 to 75 with primary liver carcinoma and hepatitis B virus infection. The sequenced material came from liver tumor tissue from sampling region 5. Subset noted: tumor region T5, tumor centre. The chain combines TRBV7-9 with TRBJ2-3, with D tentatively TRBD2 (6 bases). DNA of the CDR3: TGTGCCAGCAGCTTAAGAGCGGGCACAAGCACAGATACGCAGTATTTT. Its protein product is CASSLRAGTSTDTQYF.